Shown below are 17 T cell receptor beta chains from a single sample sequenced in a study of blood T cells in healthy people across ages. The use of a sample-barcoded 5' primer and a J-beta primer mix characterized a second PCR of about 6 to 11 cycles. One entry per CDR3 protein, called by TCRdb with MiXCR from the 5' RACE reads. The repertoire holds under 2 million distinct CDR3 sequences, with around 36% as singletons. Sequencing used blood. The source of these receptors is a woman aged 30 to 39 in good health.

This clonotype has a handful of counts. This chain uses TRBV7-9 with TRBJ1-2; TRBD1 might be the D (6 bases). Trimming took 5 bases from V and 1 from J, leaving 11 bases between them. In germline, CDR1 is SEHNR, CDR2 FQNEAQ (reference sequence). The CDR3 runs 14 residues. The CDR3, as DNA: TGTGCCAGCAGCCCAGGGGCTCTTAACTATGGCTACACCTTC. Its protein is CASSPGALNYGYTF.

This clonotype was detected many times. The CDR3 spells CSVQDRSTDTQYF. The DNA for the CDR3 is TGCAGCGTTCAGGACCGCAGCACAGATACGCAGTATTTT. The V and J genes are TRBV29-1 and TRBJ2-3; unclear D gene. Germline lookup yields CDR1 SQVTM and CDR2 ANQGSEA. V shed 5 bases and J shed 0 bases, with 9 bases lying between them. The CDR3 contains 13 residues.

This chain connects TRBV6-1 to TRBJ2-7, with D possibly being TRBD1 (6 bases). This CDR3 spans 14 amino acids. V lost 7 bases, J lost 0 bases, and 13 bases lay in between. Germline lookup yields CDR1 MNHNS and CDR2 SASEGT. CDR3 residues: CASKVAGASYEQYF. CDR3 DNA: TGTGCCAGCAAGGTAGCAGGGGCCTCCTACGAGCAGTACTTC.

The chain carries TRBV2 and TRBJ1-2; TRBD1 matches 7 bases. Germline trimming cut 7 bases from V and 8 bases from J; bases unmatched to any gene: 10. The CDR3 is made up of 13 amino acids. The germline V gene encodes CDR1 SNHLY and CDR2 FYNNEI. DNA for the CDR3: TGTGCCAGCATTGACAGGGAAGGAGCGGGCTACACCTTC. It specifies CASIDREGAGYTF.

This sequence joins TRBV7-3 and TRBJ2-1; possible D gene TRBD2, 7 bases. This CDR3 comprises 15 residues. The germline CDR1 and CDR2 sequences are SGHTA and FQGTGA. Deletions cut 6 bases from V and 4 bases from J, with 16 bases between. The CDR3 spells CASRGGGARYNEQFF. The CDR3 DNA reads TGTGCCAGCAGAGGTGGGGGGGCCAGGTACAATGAGCAGTTCTTC.

This chain connects TRBV20-1 to TRBJ1-1; D gene unclear. The V gene's germline CDR1 is DFQATT and CDR2 SNEGSKA (reference sequence). This CDR3 contains 11 residues. Trimming stripped 8 bases from V and 4 bases from J, with 11 bases between. CDR3 coding DNA: TGCAGTACGGGGAGAGGCACTGAAGCTTTCTTT. Its translation is CSTGRGTEAFF.

The V gene is TRBV29-1, the J gene TRBJ2-4; D gene uncertain. The J call may be incorrect, as the DNA end agrees better with TRBJ2-5. Germline CDR1 and CDR2: SQVTM and ANQGSEA. CDR3 length equals 13 residues. The DNA of the CDR3 is TGCAGCGTTGAAGATATTTTGTGGGAGACCCAGTACTTC. The encoded protein is CSVEDILWETQYF.

This clonotype occurred many times. The chain employs TRBV6-1 and TRBJ2-7; D not resolved. Germline CDR1 MNHNS, CDR2 SASEGT. Trimming removed 3 bases at V and 3 bases at J, with 3 bases between. This CDR3 spans 11 amino acids. CDR3 in amino acids: CASSDGYEQYF. The CDR3 DNA reads TGTGCCAGCAGTGATGGCTACGAGCAGTACTTC.

J is TRBJ1-1 and V is TRBV20-1, with D unclear. Germline V lookup: CDR1 DFQATT, CDR2 SNEGSKA (reference sequence). The V end was cut by 5 bases, the J end by 4 bases, with 17 bases between. The CDR3 has 14 amino acids. CDR3: CSAPYSGVATEAFF. Written as DNA, the CDR3 is TGCAGTGCTCCTTACAGTGGGGTCGCCACTGAAGCTTTCTTT.

This clonotype was seen a handful of times. The genes are TRBV28 and TRBJ2-3, with D uncertain. In germline, CDR1 is MDHEN, CDR2 SYDVKM. V was clipped by 6 bases and J by 5 bases, with 12 bases between them. CDR3 size: 13 residues. CDR3: CASSRTLGDTQYF. The CDR3 coding sequence is TGTGCCAGCAGCCGGACCCTAGGAGATACGCAGTATTTT.

This chain connects TRBV7-9 to TRBJ2-4, with D possibly being TRBD1 (6 bases). The germline V gene has CDR1 SEHNR and CDR2 FQNEAQ (reference sequence). CDR3 length: 20 residues. With 2 bases removed from V and 0 bases from J, the gap between germline ends came to 23 bases. The CDR3 DNA sequence: TGTGCCAGCAGCTTATTGCCACAGGGAGTTGGCTTTGGAGCCAAAAACATTCAGTACTTC. Protein product: CASSLLPQGVGFGAKNIQYF. The full variable domain, in which reference TRBV7-9 and TRBJ2-4 provide the parts outside the CDR3, is DTGVSQNPRHKITKRGQNVTFRCDPISEHNRLYWYRQTLGQGPEFLTYFQNEAQLEKSRLLSDRFSAERPKGSFSTLEIQRTEQGDSAMYLCASSLLPQGVGFGAKNIQYFGAGTRLSVL.

The count of this clonotype is one. It may be a read error: a sequence one base away is much more abundant. V usage is TRBV6-1 and J usage is TRBJ1-5; D gene unclear. Germline loops: CDR1 MNHNS, CDR2 SASEGT. CDR3 length equals 13 residues. This CDR3 is CTSSGQANQPQHF. CDR3 sequence (DNA): TGTACCAGCAGTGGGCAGGCCAATCAGCCCCAGCATTTT.

Only a few counts were recorded for this clonotype. The chain recombines TRBV12-3 or TRBV12-4 with TRBJ2-6, with 7 positions matching TRBD1. V was clipped by 5 bases and J by 4 bases; unmatched bases: 11. CDR3 length: 17 amino acids. CDR3 sequence: CASSRGQGVVGANVLTF. DNA for the CDR3: TGTGCCAGCAGTCGAGGGCAGGGGGTAGTGGGGGCCAACGTCCTGACTTTC.

Turning to this clonotype: This may arise from a read error, as a much more abundant clone is one base away. The rearrangement links TRBV20-1 to TRBJ2-1; 7 bases are a match to TRBD1. Germline V gives CDR1 DFQATT, CDR2 SNEGSKA (reference sequence). V dropped 0 bases and J dropped 8; count of bases not matched to a gene: 10. CDR3 size: 15 residues. CDR3 sequence (DNA): TGCAGTGCTAGAGATCGACAGGGAGTGGTCGATGAGCAGTTCTTC. It yields the protein CSARDRQGVVDEQFF.

This clonotype was counted only a few times. The genes are TRBV11-2 and TRBJ1-1; D is possibly TRBD1 (5 bases). V lost 3 bases and J 3 bases, leaving 17 bases between the germline ends. The CDR3 consists of 16 residues. Germline V CDR1 and CDR2: SGHAT, FQNNGV. The CDR3 region is CASSFGGVSYYTEAFF. The CDR3 DNA reads as TGTGCCAGCAGCTTCGGGGGAGTTTCGTATTACACTGAAGCTTTCTTT.

To note about this clonotype: Its ends do not fully match the called genes, so a read error is possible. The chain carries TRBV3-1 and TRBJ2-5; TRBD2 matches 12 bases. The germline V gene has CDR1 LGHDT and CDR2 YNNKEL (reference sequence). The CDR3 extends over 16 amino acids. The CDR3 here is CASSRTSGAHPGTRYF. DNA of the CDR3: TGTGCCAGCAGCCGGACTAGCGGGGCCCATCCGGGGACCCGGTACTTC.

Notes on this clonotype: Relative to the germline gene, one junction end is altered; a read error may explain this. The rearrangement links TRBV5-1 to TRBJ2-1; possibly TRBD1 for D (5 bases). The CDR3 covers 16 residues. In germline, CDR1 is SGHRS, CDR2 YFSETQ. The CDR3 DNA reads as TGCGCCAGCAGCTTGTCCCCCCAGGGCGTGAGCAATGGGCAGTTCTTC. Encoded protein: CASSLSPQGVSNGQFF.